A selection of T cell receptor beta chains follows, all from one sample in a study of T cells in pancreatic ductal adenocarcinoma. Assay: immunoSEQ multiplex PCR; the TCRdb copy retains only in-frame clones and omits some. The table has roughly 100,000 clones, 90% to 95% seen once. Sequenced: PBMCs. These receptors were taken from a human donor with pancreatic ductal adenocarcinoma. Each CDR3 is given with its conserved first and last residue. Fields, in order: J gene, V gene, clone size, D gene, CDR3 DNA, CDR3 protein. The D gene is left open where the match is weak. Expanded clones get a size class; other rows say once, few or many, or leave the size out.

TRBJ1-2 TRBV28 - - TGTGCCAGCAGTTACAGAAGCCTAAATGGCTACACCTTC CASSYRSLNGYTF
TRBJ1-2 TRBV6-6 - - TGTGCCAGCAGTCCCAGGGCCGACGGCTACACCTTC CASSPRADGYTF
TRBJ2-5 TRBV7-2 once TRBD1 TGTGCCAGCAGCATGGGGACAGGGGAGGAGACCCAGTACTTC CASSMGTGEETQYF
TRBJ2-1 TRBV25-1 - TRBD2 TGTGCCAGCAGTGAATCTCAGCGGGAGGGTCGGATAAATGAGCAGTTCTTC CASSESQREGRINEQFF
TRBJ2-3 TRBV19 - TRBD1 TGTGCCAGTAGTATTGGGTTTCGACAGGGGGCAGATACGCAGTATTTT CASSIGFRQGADTQYF
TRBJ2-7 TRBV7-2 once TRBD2 TGTGCCAGCAGCTTCCAAGCGGGACTAAAAGACGAGCAGTACTTC CASSFQAGLKDEQYF
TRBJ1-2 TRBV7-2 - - TGTGCCAGCAGCGCGGATGGGGGCGGTTGGGCTGGCTACACCTTC CASSADGGGWAGYTF
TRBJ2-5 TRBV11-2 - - TGTGCCAGCAGCCCATCTCGGGCTAGCTCAGAGACCCAGTACTTC CASSPSRASSETQYF
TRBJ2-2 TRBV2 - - TGTGCCAGCAGTGAGAGGGCGGGACCCGGGGAGCTGTTTTTT CASSERAGPGELFF
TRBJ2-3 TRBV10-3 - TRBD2 TGTGCCATCAGCGGAGGGACTAGCGAAAACACAGATACGCAGTATTTT CAISGGTSENTDTQYF
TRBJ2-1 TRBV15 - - TGTGCCACCAGCAGGGACCTTAGCGGAGCCGACTACAATGAGCAGTTCTTC CATSRDLSGADYNEQFF
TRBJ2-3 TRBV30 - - TGTGCCTGGAACATGCAGGGCGGTCCCCCCAAATTCACAGATACGCAGTATTTT CAWNMQGGPPKFTDTQYF
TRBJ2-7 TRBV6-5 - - TGTGCCAGCAGTAGGGGTAAGACCTACGAGCAGTACTTC CASSRGKTYEQYF
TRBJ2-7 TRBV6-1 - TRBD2 TGTGCCAGCAGTGCCCGGGCTAGCGGGGTCCCCGGCTACGAGCAGTACTTC CASSARASGVPGYEQYF
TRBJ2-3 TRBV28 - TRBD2 TGTGCCAGCAGTGGTAGCGGGAGGGCCGGAGATACGCAGTATTTT CASSGSGRAGDTQYF
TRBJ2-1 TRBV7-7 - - TGTGCTAGCAGCCCCTCCTTCCTCTACAATGAGCAGTTCTTC CASSPSFLYNEQFF
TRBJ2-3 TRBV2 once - TGTGCCAGCAGTGACACAGCGGATACAGATACGCAGTATTTT CASSDTADTDTQYF
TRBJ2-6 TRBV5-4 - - TGTGCCAGCGCCGGAGGTCCGGGACAATCTTTCTCTGGGGCCAACGTCCTGACTTTC CASAGGPGQSFSGANVLTF
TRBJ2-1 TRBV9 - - TGTGCCAGCAGCGTAGGGAGGAATAATGAGCAGTTCTTC CASSVGRNNEQFF
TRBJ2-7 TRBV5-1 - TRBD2 TGCGCCAGTAGAGTAAGCGGGGGGAGCTCCTACGAGCAGTACTTC CASRVSGGSSYEQYF
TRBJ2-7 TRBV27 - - TGTGCCAGCCCCTGGGGGGAATACTACGAGCAGTACTTC CASPWGEYYEQYF
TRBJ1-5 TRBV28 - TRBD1 TGTGCCAGCAGTTTTTTGGTCCGGGACAGGGTTCTCGGCCTAAATCAGCCCCAGCATTTT CASSFLVRDRVLGLNQPQHF
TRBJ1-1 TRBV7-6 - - TGTGCCAGCAGCTTAGAACAGTACACTGAAGCTTTCTTT CASSLEQYTEAFF
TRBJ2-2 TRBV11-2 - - TGTGCCAGCAGCTTACCAACTGCCGGGGAGCTGTTTTTT CASSLPTAGELFF
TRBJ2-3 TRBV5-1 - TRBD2 TGCGCCAGCAGCCCCCAGGCGGGAGCGGTAGATACGCAGTATTTT CASSPQAGAVDTQYF
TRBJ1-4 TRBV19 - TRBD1 TGTGCCAGTAGTATGGACAGGGGGCACGAAAAACTGTTTTTT CASSMDRGHEKLFF
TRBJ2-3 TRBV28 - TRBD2 TGTGCCAGCAGTCCCGACCTAGCGGGGGAAACAGATACGCAGTATTTT CASSPDLAGETDTQYF
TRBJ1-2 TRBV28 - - TGTGCCAGTACCTCCCCTGGGGCGGGGGGCTACACCTTC CASTSPGAGGYTF
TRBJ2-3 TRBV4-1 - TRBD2 TGCGCCAGCAGCCAAGGACTAGCGGGGGTAATTAGCACAGATACGCAGTATTTT CASSQGLAGVISTDTQYF
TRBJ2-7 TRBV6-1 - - TGTGCCAGCAAGGTAGGGGGTTTCGTCGAGCAGTACTTC CASKVGGFVEQYF
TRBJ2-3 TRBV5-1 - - TGCGCCAGCAGCCCAGACACAGATACGCAGTATTTT CASSPDTDTQYF
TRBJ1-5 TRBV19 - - TGTGCCAGTAGTAGTACAGGGTTTAGCAATCAGCCCCAGCATTTT CASSSTGFSNQPQHF
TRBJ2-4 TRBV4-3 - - TGCGCCAGCAGCAGGGACACCTATACTCCTTATTTAGCCAAAAACATTCAGTACTTC CASSRDTYTPYLAKNIQYF
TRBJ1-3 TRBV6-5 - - TGTGCCAGCAGGATGGACAGTTCGCAGGGAAACACCATATATTTT CASRMDSSQGNTIYF
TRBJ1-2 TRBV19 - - TGTGCCAGTAGTAGCGAGGATCTGAGAGGCTACACCTTC CASSSEDLRGYTF
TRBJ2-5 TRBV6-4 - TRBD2 TGTGCCAGCAGTGCCCCTAGCGGGAGGGCCTGGGAGACCCAGTACTTC CASSAPSGRAWETQYF
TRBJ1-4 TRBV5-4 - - TGTGCCAGCAGCTTTATGGAGGGTGAAAAACTGTTTTTT CASSFMEGEKLFF
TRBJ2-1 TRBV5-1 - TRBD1 TGCGCCAGCAGCTTAGGACAGGGGAACAGTGAGCAGTTCTTC CASSLGQGNSEQFF
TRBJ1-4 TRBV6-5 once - TGTGCCTCGCGGCGTGGCGGTGGGGAAAAACTGTTTTTT CASRRGGGEKLFF
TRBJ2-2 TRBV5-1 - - TGCGCCAGCAGCTTGCCCGCGTCAGGGCCCCACCTCGGGGAGCTGTTTTTT CASSLPASGPHLGELFF
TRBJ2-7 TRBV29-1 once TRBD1 TGCAGCGTTGCTACCGGACAGGGGGTCGACGAGCAGTACTTC CSVATGQGVDEQYF
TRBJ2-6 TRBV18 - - TGTGCCAGCTCACCCCAAGGAGGGCCTGGGGCCAACGTCCTGACTTTC CASSPQGGPGANVLTF
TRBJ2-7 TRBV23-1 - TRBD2 TGCGCCAGCAGCCAAGAGGGAGCTAGCGGGAGTATCGACGAGCAGTACTTC CASSQEGASGSIDEQYF